This T cell receptor (beta chain) originates from a study of blood T cell repertoires in COVID-19. TCRdb's table, derived via immunoSEQ multiplex PCR, lists solely in-frame clones and lacks some. The sample gives approximately 350,000 clones, approximately 92% of which show up once; approximately 1% is in the top ten. Germline V gene lookup returns CDR1 SGHRS and CDR2 YFSETQ. This CDR3 comprises 13 residues. Trimming took 4 bases from V and 5 from J, leaving 10 bases between them. Clinical history as reported by participants underpinned cohort assignment. This sequence was found in a young man who had recovered from COVID-19. The sample consisted of PBMCs or T cells enriched from blood (not recorded which). The chain has TRBV5-1 and TRBJ2-1; D possibly corresponds to TRBD2 (6 bases). The DNA of the CDR3 is TGCGCCAGCAGCCTTATAGCGGACAATGAGCAGTTCTTC. Translating gives CASSLIADNEQFF.